Listed below are T cell receptor beta chains from one sample, sequenced in a study of OX40 agonist ivuxolimab in advanced cancers. Assay: immunoSEQ multiplex PCR; the TCRdb copy retains only in-frame clones and omits some. The sample includes 70,000 or so clones, 86% of them seen just once. This material consisted of CD4+ or CD8+ T cells sorted from blood, taken in a trial of the OX40 agonist ivuxolimab. These TCRs come from an adult with an advanced solid tumor such as melanoma, head and neck, liver or kidney cancer. Each CDR3 is given with its conserved first and last residue. A D gene is named only where the DNA matches it firmly. Size is omitted from some rows. Given values are once, few, many or a class for expanded clones.

TRBV7-2	-	-	TRBJ2-5	TGTGCCAGCAGCTTAGTTATTAGCGGCCTTGGAGGGCAAGAGACCCAGTACTTC	CASSLVISGLGGQETQYF
TRBV19	-	-	TRBJ2-3	TGTGCCAGTAGCGATAATCCCAATACGCAGTATTTT	CASSDNPNTQYF
TRBV5-1	TRBD1	-	TRBJ2-5	TGCGCCAGCAGCCCTGGAGGGGGACAGGGGGAGACCCAGTACTTC	CASSPGGGQGETQYF
TRBV9	TRBD2	-	TRBJ2-4	TGTGCCAGCAGCGTATCCAGCGGGAGTGCCAAAAACATTCAGTACTTC	CASSVSSGSAKNIQYF
TRBV2	-	-	TRBJ2-3	TGTGCCAGCAGGCCAGATACCCTCACAGATACGCAGTATTTT	CASRPDTLTDTQYF
TRBV18	TRBD1	once	TRBJ1-1	TGTGCCAGCTCAACTCAGGACAGGGCTACTGAAGCTTTCTTT	CASSTQDRATEAFF
TRBV4-3	-	once	TRBJ2-2	TGCGCCAGCAGCCAAGATATTGGGATGGCGGGCACCGGGGAGCTGTTTTTT	CASSQDIGMAGTGELFF
TRBV5-4	-	-	TRBJ1-4	TGTGCCAGCAGCTTTTACGGTCCGGGCTTGGAAAAACTGTTTTTT	CASSFYGPGLEKLFF
TRBV11-3	-	-	TRBJ2-5	TGTGCCAGCAGCTTAGGGCAAAGGGAGACCCAGTACTTC	CASSLGQRETQYF
TRBV19	-	-	TRBJ1-2	TGTGCCAGTAGTATCGACGGGGTCAACTATGGCTACACCTTC	CASSIDGVNYGYTF
TRBV27	-	-	TRBJ2-3	TGTGCCAGCAGTTTATCGGAGGGTCTACGATCGGATACGCAGTATTTT	CASSLSEGLRSDTQYF
TRBV6-6	-	-	TRBJ2-2	TGTGCCAGCAGCGCCCTAGAAGCCGGGGAGCTGTTTTTT	CASSALEAGELFF
TRBV2	TRBD2	once	TRBJ2-2	TGTGCCAGCAGTCTTGCCCCGGGACTAGCGGGAGGGGAGCTGTTTTTT	CASSLAPGLAGGELFF
TRBV4-3	TRBD1	once	TRBJ1-4	TGCGCCAGCAGCCAGGTTGACAGGGCTGAAAAACTGTTTTTT	CASSQVDRAEKLFF
TRBV28	-	-	TRBJ1-1	TGTGCCAGCATCGGGGTAAACACTGAAGCTTTCTTT	CASIGVNTEAFF
TRBV6-5	-	-	TRBJ1-1	TGTGCCAGCAGTTACATGGGCCCCGGGACTGAAGCTTTCTTT	CASSYMGPGTEAFF
TRBV6-1	-	-	TRBJ2-3	TGTGCCAGCAGTGAAAGCGGTCGAAATACGCAGTATTTT	CASSESGRNTQYF
TRBV7-8	-	-	TRBJ1-2	TGTGCCAGCAGCACACCCCACCGAGGGTGGATTAACTATGGCTACACCTTC	CASSTPHRGWINYGYTF
TRBV7-9	-	-	TRBJ2-7	TGTGCCAGCAGCCGGCAGGGCGAGCAGTACTTC	CASSRQGEQYF
TRBV18	-	-	TRBJ2-5	TGTGCCAGCTCGTGGGAGGAGACCCAGTACTTC	CASSWEETQYF
TRBV6-4	TRBD2	-	TRBJ2-3	TGTGCCAGCAGTCTTACTAGCGGTGGGGATACGCAGTATTTT	CASSLTSGGDTQYF
TRBV5-4	-	few	TRBJ1-2	TGTGCCAGCAGCCTACCGACAAGTAACTATGGCTACACCTTC	CASSLPTSNYGYTF
TRBV5-1	-	-	TRBJ1-4	TGCGCCAGCAGCTTGGAGTCAGGGACTAATGAAAAACTGTTTTTT	CASSLESGTNEKLFF
TRBV19	-	-	TRBJ2-6	TGTGCCAGTAGTATCAGGACTGGGGCCAACGTCCTGACTTTC	CASSIRTGANVLTF
TRBV18	-	-	TRBJ2-2	TGTGCCAGCTCACCACCCTCCACCCGCACCGGGGAGCTGTTTTTT	CASSPPSTRTGELFF
TRBV16	TRBD1	once	TRBJ2-7	TGTGCCAGCAGCCGGGACAGCGCCTACGAGCAGTACTTC	CASSRDSAYEQYF
TRBV28	TRBD2	-	TRBJ2-7	TGTGCCATCACGAGGGCGGGAGTCTCCTACGAGCAGTACTTC	CAITRAGVSYEQYF
TRBV29-1	-	-	TRBJ1-3	TGCAGCGTTGGAGGGGCACAGGGAAGCTCTGGAAACACCATATATTTT	CSVGGAQGSSGNTIYF
TRBV2	-	few	TRBJ1-5	TGTGCCAGCAGTGAAACTGGGCAGCCCCAGCATTTT	CASSETGQPQHF
TRBV6-1	TRBD1	-	TRBJ1-3	TGTGCCAGCAGTGAACCCGGGACAGGGGTATACACCATATATTTT	CASSEPGTGVYTIYF
TRBV29-1	-	-	TRBJ1-1	TGCAGCGTTGATCAGGGGATATCAGCTTTCTTT	CSVDQGISAFF
TRBV28	-	-	TRBJ1-4	TGTGCCAGCAGTTTCTTTCAAGGGACTAATGAAAAACTGTTTTTT	CASSFFQGTNEKLFF
TRBV6-6	TRBD1	-	TRBJ1-4	TGTGCCAGCAGTTTTCCCGGGACAGAGGGCGAAAAACTGTTTTTT	CASSFPGTEGEKLFF
TRBV7-9	-	-	TRBJ2-3	TGTGCCAGCAGCTTAGCGATCCGAGCCCACCAAGGAGATACGCAGTATTTT	CASSLAIRAHQGDTQYF
TRBV29-1	-	once	TRBJ1-4	TGCAGCGTTGATTTCAGTGGGGATCTTGACGAAAAACTGTTTTTT	CSVDFSGDLDEKLFF
TRBV12-5	TRBD1	-	TRBJ1-6	TGTGCTAGTGGTTTGTCGACGTTGGACAGGGGTAATTCACCCCTCCACTTT	CASGLSTLDRGNSPLHF
TRBV28	TRBD1	-	TRBJ2-1	TGTGCCAGCAGTTTCTCAGGGGGAGCGAACTACAATGAGCAGTTCTTC	CASSFSGGANYNEQFF
TRBV30	TRBD1	-	TRBJ1-2	TGTGCCTGGAGTGTACCTGGGACAGGGATTAACTATGGCTACACCTTC	CAWSVPGTGINYGYTF
TRBV5-1	-	-	TRBJ2-2	TGCGCCAGCAGCTTGGATGGGGTGGGGGAGCTGTTTTTT	CASSLDGVGELFF
TRBV6-6	-	-	TRBJ1-1	TGTGCCACCAGCCTCTCGGTCGGCTCCGAAGCTTTCTTT	CATSLSVGSEAFF
TRBV27	TRBD1	-	TRBJ2-1	TGTGCCAGCAGTTTAGGACAGGGGATAGGTCCCTATTACAATGAGCAGTTCTTC	CASSLGQGIGPYYNEQFF
TRBV6-5	-	few	TRBJ2-4	TGTGCCAGCAGTCAAGGGGCCGTAGCCAAAAACATTCAGTACTTC	CASSQGAVAKNIQYF
TRBV30	TRBD2	-	TRBJ2-7	TGTGCCTGGAGTGTGCAGCGGGAGTACGAGCAGTACTTC	CAWSVQREYEQYF
TRBV28	-	-	TRBJ2-1	TGTGCCAGCACCGCACTACTAAGCTCCTACAATGAGCAGTTCTTC	CASTALLSSYNEQFF
TRBV14	TRBD1	-	TRBJ2-7	TGTGCCAGCAGCCAGGGACAGGCCTACGAGCAGTACTTC	CASSQGQAYEQYF
TRBV28	TRBD2	-	TRBJ2-2	TGTGCCAGCACCACCCCACTGGGGGGGGGCACCGGGGAGCTGTTTTTT	CASTTPLGGGTGELFF
TRBV29-1	TRBD1	-	TRBJ2-1	TGCAGCTCCCCGACAGGGATGGGTACGAATGAGCAGTTCTTC	CSSPTGMGTNEQFF